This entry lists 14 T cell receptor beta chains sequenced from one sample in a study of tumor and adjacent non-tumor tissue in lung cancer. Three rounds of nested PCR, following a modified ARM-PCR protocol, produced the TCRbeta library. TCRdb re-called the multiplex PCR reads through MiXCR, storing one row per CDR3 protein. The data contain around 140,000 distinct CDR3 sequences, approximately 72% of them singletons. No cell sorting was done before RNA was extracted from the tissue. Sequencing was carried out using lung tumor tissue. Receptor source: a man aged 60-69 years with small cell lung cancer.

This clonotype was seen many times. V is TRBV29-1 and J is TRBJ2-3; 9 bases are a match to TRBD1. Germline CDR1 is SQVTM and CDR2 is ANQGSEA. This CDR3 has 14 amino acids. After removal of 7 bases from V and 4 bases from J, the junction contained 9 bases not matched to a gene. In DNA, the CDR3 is TGCAGCGCCGTTCGCGGGACAGGGCCAGATACGCAGTATTTT. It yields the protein CSAVRGTGPDTQYF.

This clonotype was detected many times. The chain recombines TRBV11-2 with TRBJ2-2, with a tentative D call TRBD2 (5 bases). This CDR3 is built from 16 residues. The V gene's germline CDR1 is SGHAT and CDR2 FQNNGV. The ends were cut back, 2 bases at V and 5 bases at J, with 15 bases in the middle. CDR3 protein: CASSLREGYRTGELFF. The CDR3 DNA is TGTGCCAGCAGCTTACGGGAAGGGTATAGGACCGGGGAGCTGTTTTTT.

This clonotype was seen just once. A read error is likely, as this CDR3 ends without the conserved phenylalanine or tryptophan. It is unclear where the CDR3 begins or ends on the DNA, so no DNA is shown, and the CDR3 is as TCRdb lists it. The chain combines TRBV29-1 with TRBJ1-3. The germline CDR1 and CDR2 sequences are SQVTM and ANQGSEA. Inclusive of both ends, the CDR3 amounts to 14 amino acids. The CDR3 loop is CSVEDEHSGNTIYL.

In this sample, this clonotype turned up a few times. CDR3 coding DNA: TGTGCCAGCAGTTTAAACCATTGGGGGAACTATGGCTACACCTTC. Encoded protein: CASSLNHWGNYGYTF. The rearrangement links TRBV5-5 to TRBJ1-2; tentative D call: TRBD1 (5 bases). V shed 5 bases and J shed 2 bases, with 16 bases lying between them. Germline values: CDR1 SGHKS, CDR2 YYEKEE (reference sequence). The CDR3 spans 15 residues. Drawing the rest from reference TRBV5-5 and TRBJ1-2, the complete variable domain is DAGVTQSPTHLIKTRGQQVTLRCSPISGHKSVSWYQQVLGQGPQFIFQYYEKEERGRGNFPDRFSARQFPNYSSELNVNALLLGDSALYLCASSLNHWGNYGYTFGSGTRLTVV.

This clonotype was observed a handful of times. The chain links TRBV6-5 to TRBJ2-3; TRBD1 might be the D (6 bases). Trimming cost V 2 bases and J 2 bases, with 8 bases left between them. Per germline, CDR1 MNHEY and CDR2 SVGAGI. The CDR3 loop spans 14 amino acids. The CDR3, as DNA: TGTGCCAGCAGTTACCGGGACAACACAGATACGCAGTATTTT. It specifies CASSYRDNTDTQYF.

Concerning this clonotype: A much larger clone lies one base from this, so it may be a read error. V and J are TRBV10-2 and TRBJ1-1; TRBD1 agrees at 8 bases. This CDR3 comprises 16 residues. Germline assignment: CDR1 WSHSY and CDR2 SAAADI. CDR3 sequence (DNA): TGCGCCAGCAGTGATATAACAGGGGGTTTCAACACTGAAGTTTTCTTT. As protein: CASSDITGGFNTEVFF.

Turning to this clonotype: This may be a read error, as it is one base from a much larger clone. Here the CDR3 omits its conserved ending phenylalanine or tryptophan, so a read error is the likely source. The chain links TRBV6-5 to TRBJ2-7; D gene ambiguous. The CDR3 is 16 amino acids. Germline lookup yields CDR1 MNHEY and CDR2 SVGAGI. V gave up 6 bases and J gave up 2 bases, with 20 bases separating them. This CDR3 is CASRIPAVTQPYEQYI. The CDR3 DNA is TGTGCCAGCAGAATCCCGGCAGTAACCCAACCCTACGAGCAGTACATC.

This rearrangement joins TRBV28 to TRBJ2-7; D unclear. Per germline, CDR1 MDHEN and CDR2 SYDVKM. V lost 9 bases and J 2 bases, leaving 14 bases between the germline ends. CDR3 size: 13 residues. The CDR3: CARSGGNAYEQYF. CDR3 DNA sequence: TGTGCCAGAAGTGGTGGGAATGCCTACGAGCAGTACTTC.

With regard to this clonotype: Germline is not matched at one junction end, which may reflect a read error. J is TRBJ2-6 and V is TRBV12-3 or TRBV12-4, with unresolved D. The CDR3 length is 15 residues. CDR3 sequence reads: CAGSLVVSGANVLTF. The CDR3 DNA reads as TGTGCCGGCAGTTTAGTCGTCTCTGGGGCCAACGTCCTGACTTTC.

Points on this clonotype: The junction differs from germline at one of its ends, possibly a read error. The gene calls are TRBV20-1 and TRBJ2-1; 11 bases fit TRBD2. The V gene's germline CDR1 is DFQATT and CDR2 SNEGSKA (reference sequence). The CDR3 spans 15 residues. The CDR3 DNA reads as TGCAGTGTTAGAGATTCTAGCGGGAGGACCGCTGAGCAGTTCTTC. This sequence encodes CSVRDSSGRTAEQFF.

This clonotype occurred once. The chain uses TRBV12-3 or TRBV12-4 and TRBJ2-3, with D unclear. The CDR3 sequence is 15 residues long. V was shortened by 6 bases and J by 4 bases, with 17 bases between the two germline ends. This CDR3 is CASSRRHGAADTQYF. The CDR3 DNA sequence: TGTGCCAGCAGCCGAAGACATGGTGCCGCAGATACGCAGTATTTT.

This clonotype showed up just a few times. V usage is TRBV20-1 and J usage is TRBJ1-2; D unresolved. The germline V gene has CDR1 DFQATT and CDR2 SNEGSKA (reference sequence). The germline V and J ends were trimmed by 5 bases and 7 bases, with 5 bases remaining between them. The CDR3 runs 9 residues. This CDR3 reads CSAASGYTF. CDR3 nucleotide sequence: TGCAGTGCTGCCAGTGGCTACACCTTC.

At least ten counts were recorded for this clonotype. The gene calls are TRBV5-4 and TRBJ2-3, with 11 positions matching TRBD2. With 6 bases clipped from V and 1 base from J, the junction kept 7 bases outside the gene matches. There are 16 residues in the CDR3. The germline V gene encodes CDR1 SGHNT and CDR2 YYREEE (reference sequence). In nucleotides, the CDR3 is TGTGCCAGCAACTCTTTAGCGGGAGGGGGCACAGATACGCAGTATTTT. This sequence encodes CASNSLAGGGTDTQYF.

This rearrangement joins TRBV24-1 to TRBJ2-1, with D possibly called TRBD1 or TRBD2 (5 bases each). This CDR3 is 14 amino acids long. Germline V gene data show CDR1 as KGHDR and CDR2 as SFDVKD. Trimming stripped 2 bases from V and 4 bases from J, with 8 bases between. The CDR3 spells CATSDWGRYNEQFF. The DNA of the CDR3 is TGTGCCACCAGTGATTGGGGACGATACAATGAGCAGTTCTTC.